Each of the 11 T cell receptor beta chains below was sequenced from the same sample in a study of blood T cell repertoires in COVID-19. Measured with immunoSEQ multiplex PCR; TCRdb has only the in-frame clones, and not every one. Of some 70,000 clones listed, about nine tenths are singletons. The specimen sequenced was peripheral blood. The receptors originated from a woman aged 60-75 years with COVID-19, enrolled during active disease.

This clone occurred a few times. The V call is TRBV27, the J call TRBJ1-1; maybe TRBD1 (6 bases). V lost 8 bases and J 0 bases, leaving 10 bases between the germline ends. Germline CDR1 and CDR2: MNHEY and SMNVEV (reference sequence). CDR3 length: 13 residues. In nucleotides, the CDR3 is TGTGCCAGCCGGGACAATTTGAACACTGAAGCTTTCTTT. It translates to CASRDNLNTEAFF.

This rearrangement joins TRBV25-1 to TRBJ2-7; TRBD1 might be the D (6 bases). From germline, CDR1 is MGHDK and CDR2 SYGVNS. Deletions cut 5 bases from V and 6 bases from J, with 11 bases between. The CDR3 consists of 12 residues. This CDR3 is CASSHTGTEQYF. The CDR3 region has the DNA TGTGCCAGCAGTCACACAGGGACCGAGCAGTACTTC.

The rearrangement joins TRBV7-2 to TRBJ1-5; D is undetermined. Germline V CDR1 and CDR2: SGHTA, FQGNSA. This CDR3 is 15 amino acids long. V lost 0 bases and J lost 3, with 9 bases in between. The chain's CDR3 is CASSLAEGYNQPQHF. The CDR3 nucleotides read TGTGCCAGCAGCTTAGCAGAGGGTTACAATCAGCCCCAGCATTTT.

The CDR3 bases are TGTGCCATCAGTGAGTTAGGCGGCAGAGAAACATTCTCTGGAAACACCATATATTTT. This sequence encodes CAISELGGRETFSGNTIYF. V is TRBV10-3 and J is TRBJ1-3; D is uncertain. Per germline, CDR1 ENHRY and CDR2 SYGVKD. The V end was cut by 1 base, the J end by 0 bases, with 19 bases between. This CDR3 has 19 residues.

The table lists this clone with a count of one. The chain couples TRBV7-2 to TRBJ1-2; D remains ambiguous. V lost 8 bases and J lost 1, with 8 bases in between. The CDR3 loop spans 12 amino acids. Germline V gene sequence: CDR1 SGHTA, CDR2 FQGNSA. The CDR3 sequence is CASLRNNYGYTF. The CDR3 bases are TGTGCCAGCCTGAGGAATAACTATGGCTACACCTTC.

This clone was counted once. The J gene is TRBJ1-1, the V gene TRBV6-1; no reliable D call. The CDR3 totals 12 residues. Per germline, CDR1 MNHNS and CDR2 SASEGT. V shed 1 base and J shed 7 bases, with 7 bases lying between them. For the CDR3, the DNA is TGTGCCAGCAGTGAAGGAAGCCTTGAAGCTTTCTTT. It specifies CASSEGSLEAFF.

This chain uses TRBV7-9 with TRBJ2-1; a possible D gene is TRBD2 (6 bases). V was clipped by 5 bases and J by 6 bases, with 14 bases between them. This CDR3 region has 14 residues. From germline, CDR1 is SEHNR and CDR2 FQNEAQ (reference sequence). CDR3 sequence: CASSARLEGNEQFF. The DNA for the CDR3 is TGTGCCAGCAGCGCCAGACTGGAGGGCAATGAGCAGTTCTTC. Full variable domain (outside the CDR3, taken from reference TRBV7-9 and TRBJ2-1): DTGVSQNPRHKITKRGQNVTFRCDPISEHNRLYWYRQTLGQGPEFLTYFQNEAQLEKSRLLSDRFSAERPKGSFSTLEIQRTEQGDSAMYLCASSARLEGNEQFFGPGTRLTVL.

The chain recombines TRBV28 with TRBJ1-6; D not resolved. Germline V gene sequence: CDR1 MDHEN, CDR2 SYDVKM. The CDR3 spans 15 residues. The ends were cut back, 6 bases at V and 7 bases at J, with 16 bases in the middle. The CDR3 protein is CASSPETVTNSPLHF. CDR3 in DNA: TGTGCCAGCAGCCCGGAGACGGTTACCAATTCACCCCTCCACTTT.

The V call is TRBV9, the J call TRBJ2-7; 10 bases line up with TRBD2. J lost 4 bases, V lost 0 bases, and 1 base had no gene match. Germline V gene sequence: CDR1 SGDLS, CDR2 YYNGEE. This CDR3 is built from 14 residues. CDR3 sequence reads: CASSVASGGYEQYF. DNA of the CDR3: TGTGCCAGCAGCGTAGCTAGCGGGGGATACGAGCAGTACTTC.

The chain couples TRBV6-2 or TRBV6-3 to TRBJ1-5; D not resolved. CDR3 length: 16 amino acids. Germline V gene data show CDR1 as MNHEY and CDR2 as SVGEGT. V dropped 6 bases and J dropped 0 bases, with 15 bases sitting between them. The chain's CDR3 is CASSRDDGGSNQPQHF. CDR3 coding DNA: TGTGCCAGCAGCCGCGACGACGGCGGTAGCAATCAGCCCCAGCATTTT.

This clone was detected only once. V gene TRBV4-3 combines with J gene TRBJ2-1, with 8 bases identical to TRBD2. The V segment lost 0 bases and the J segment 6 bases; nucleotides outside the gene matches: 13. The germline V gene encodes CDR1 LGHNA and CDR2 YSLEER. This CDR3 is 18 amino acids long. This CDR3 is CASSQDGGLVAGGNEQFF. Written as DNA, the CDR3 is TGCGCCAGCAGCCAAGATGGGGGACTAGTGGCCGGGGGCAATGAGCAGTTCTTC.